What follows describes a single TCR beta chain. This clone's antigen is unknown. One base away there is no much larger clone; base qualities are not given. The cohort comprised around 700 healthy bone marrow donors. All cohort members were sampled while nominally healthy, although unrecorded immune exposures were likely present. The donor was CMV seropositive and was included in the group of 289 seropositive cohort members. Each donor provided a peripheral blood sample, and peripheral blood mononuclear cells were used for TCR beta sequencing. The Qiagen DNeasy Blood Extraction Kit was used to extract genomic DNA from the blood cell samples. This specimen comes from a study of cytomegalovirus exposure and HLA in healthy donors (dated by TCRdb to about 2017). Regarding the study in general: An earlier analysis of roughly 610 of the donors reported approximately 260 Gb of sequence data and 117 million unique TCR beta sequences obtained from roughly 180 million T cells. Around 320 gigabases of sequencing data and tens of millions of unique TCR sequences were included in an early release covering 500 to 750 HLA-typed donors. The genetic ancestry cluster associated with self-reported Caucasian donors included 65% to 90% of the 300 to 400 genotyped donors. The study aimed to test whether signatures of past pathogen exposure could be identified by cataloging public T cell receptors. The study profiled the T cell repertoires of under 700 subjects by immunosequencing and related them to cytomegalovirus serostatus. In addition to the first cohort of approximately 650 subjects, a separate validation cohort of 120 different subjects was used. To predict cytomegalovirus infection status, the study brought together high-throughput TCR immunosequencing, statistical association of individual TCRs with disease status, and machine learning. A later analysis re-analyzed previously published TCR beta repertoires from 550 to 700 donors and added high-resolution HLA genotyping to study TCR occurrence patterns. The later analysis used no new phenotypic data to find candidate immune exposures, relying instead on TCR beta sequences and their occurrence across donors. To decide whether each TCR beta V gene segment behaved as functional or pseudogenic, an earlier analysis of nearly 600 of the donors relied on high-throughput TCR beta sequencing. Donor age, sex, ethnicity and CMV serostatus were compiled alongside the repertoire data. Genome-wide SNP genotypes for about three fifths of the roughly 700 donors were used in a later genetic analysis, which treated that subset as a discovery cohort. All discovery cohort repertoires had been generated on a single sequencing platform. HLA typing covered class I and class II loci at four-digit resolution. The number of donors typed differed by locus, with about 629-640 for A, B, C, DRB1 and DQB1, 522 for DQA1, 606 for DPA1, and some 450 for DPB1. Four to six DR-DQ haplotypes were handled as single units for association and clustering, since linkage in the cohort was strong. Across around 400 genotyped donors of the cohort, an average of about 240,000 unique TCR beta nucleotide sequences per donor were sequenced, and about a sixth of those sequences were non-productive.

On the study overall, not on this receptor specifically: Most TCR sequences were seen in very few donors, while some public TCRs were found in many individuals. According to a later analysis, parvovirus B19, influenza, CMV and Epstein-Barr virus appeared linked to several top co-occurrence clusters. The authors suggested that the approach could potentially be extended to other disease states and immunological phenotypes. A later analysis found that most CMV-associated TCR beta chains appeared HLA-restricted, with HLA associations seemingly driven largely by CMV exposure. A later analysis found that HLA-associated TCR beta chains were more clonally expanded and had lower generation probabilities than equally common non-associated chains. When HLA alleles, especially DR and DQ, strongly co-occurred, TCR associations were difficult to assign to individual alleles. The sequencing pipeline was judged likely to have produced a cluster of highly shared sequence variants as a technical artifact. A later genetic analysis associated a missense DCLRE1C variant with V-gene and J-gene trimming of TCR beta chains, and an independent cohort replicated the association. The study listed 164 TCR beta chains as associated with cytomegalovirus. According to a later genetic analysis, donors in an Asian-associated ancestry cluster had fewer N-insertions in productive TCRs than the roughly 670-donor mean. Cytomegalovirus status was reported to be diagnosed by the classifier with high specificity and sensitivity in both the original and validation cohorts. The 87-base-pair reads could not distinguish some IMGT-functional V segments, including TRBV6-2 and TRBV6-3, so those segments were excluded. CMV serostatus was the only immune exposure information available for the cohort. According to a later analysis, TCR association rates differed among HLA loci, with DRB1 alleles showing the most associated TCRs and HLA-C alleles showing the fewest. The cohort was sequenced for TCR beta chains only, and without alpha or paired-chain data the features that could be detected were limited. HLA typing was unavailable for some donors at each locus, so association tests used only the typed subset. Correlated functional status among segregating V segments might be attributable to linkage disequilibrium, but an unknown experimental factor could not be ruled out. A later analysis associated about 17,000 TCR beta sequences with specific HLA alleles at a false discovery rate of 0.05. Broadly in line with IMGT annotations, most TCR beta V segments showed up in productive rearrangements about 87% or about 30% of the time in an earlier analysis of 450 to 750 of the donors. A further reported finding was that TCR beta sequences accurately predicted the HLA-A and HLA-B alleles for most subjects in the first cohort. Roughly uniform sequencing depth across donors was assumed in presence/absence analyses, although this assumption may not hold. Because counts were too low, around 17 rarely observed V segments, including chromosome 9 orphons, were left out of the earlier analysis of 587 of the donors. In vitro tests confirmed that a few of the cytomegalovirus-associated TCR beta chains recognize cytomegalovirus antigens.

V and J are truncated by 4 bases and 9 bases respectively, leaving an intervening sequence of 13 bases. Based on the germline V gene (reference sequence), the CDR1 and CDR2 sequences are GTSNPN and SVGIG. From cysteine to phenylalanine, the CDR3 is 13 amino acids long. This entry keeps only the CDR3 DNA: 39 bases, framed from base 1. Library method: the immunoSEQ multiplex PCR assay. The multiplex PCR relied on a mix of 60 forward primers for TCR Vbeta segments and 13 reverse primers for TCR Jbeta segments. Amplification of the CDR3 region of rearranged TCR beta genes was performed with a multiplex PCR assay on genomic DNA. Amplified TCR beta libraries were sequenced as 87-base-pair reads on the Illumina HiSeq System. For the original study's pipeline: Across the roughly 670 repertoires, a later analysis counted tens of millions of unique TCR beta chains, approximately 12 million of which were shared by at least two donors. Raw reads were error-corrected and collapsed into unique sequences by a nearest-neighbor algorithm in which closely related sequences were merged to remove PCR and sequencing errors. To assign V, D and J gene segments, CDR3 sequences were aligned to IMGT reference sequences. Each retained sequence needed at least a six-nucleotide match to both a V gene segment and a J gene segment. A rearrangement counted as productive if the CDR3 had no stop codons and remained in frame with V and J, and every other rearrangement counted as non-productive. CDR3 was defined according to IMGT convention as the region running from the second conserved V-encoded cysteine to the conserved J-encoded phenylalanine. The earlier analysis of some 600 of the donors excluded sequences that lacked an unambiguous match to a single V gene segment. An earlier analysis of just under 600 of the donors called V segments functional above 56.7% productive rearrangements and segregating when the between-donor standard deviation exceeded 5%. A statistical classification framework was built to diagnose cytomegalovirus status from the catalog of TCR beta chain sequences. V and J gene assignment, in a later analysis, came from comparing TCR nucleotide sequences with IMGT/GENE-DB human TR gene sequences. The TCRdist pipeline was used in a later analysis to assign CDR3 sequences and most-parsimonious VDJ recombination scenarios. In a later analysis, each TCR beta chain was defined by its CDR3 amino acid sequence together with its V-gene family, and reads lacking a unique V-gene family were excluded. In a later analysis, 550 to 650 highly shared, low-generation-probability nucleotide sequences were removed to address suspected cross-contamination and a sequencing artifact. In a later analysis, a clonal expansion index was calculated for each public chain from normalized within-repertoire ranks of inferred template counts. Generation probabilities in a later analysis came from a VDJ recombination model fitted to out-of-frame rearrangements, and those results were checked against IGoR. In a later analysis, TCR-TCR, TCR-HLA and TCR-CMV co-occurrence was scored with hypergeometric tests, and a repertoire-size bias correction was applied to TCR pairs. False discovery rates were estimated in a later analysis by permuting HLA or CMV assignments 20 times. In a later analysis, co-occurring TCRs were grouped using DBSCAN, and TCRdist sequence similarity was added for clustering within HLA-allele-positive subsets. Co-occurrence clustering excluded repertoires with fewer than 30,000 or more than 120,000 public chains, plus five with anomalous nucleotide sharing. Sourced from immuneACCESS, this table was stored by TCRdb with only in-frame sequences that have V and J called. A share of the clones is absent; for the studies checked, an unresolved V gene accounts for under half, and the remainder has no known explanation. The D gene and trimming were derived from the DNA, and the V and J assignments and clone size from that table. The sample table records more than 3,500 clones; 81% of these occur just once. The ten largest make up 6% to 7% of the sample.

The specimen was PBMCs. This receptor was identified in a woman aged 35 to 49 in good health and CMV-seropositive. The V and J genes are TRBV30 and TRBJ1-6; TRBD1 is possibly the D segment (5 matching bases). The CDR3 protein: CAWIPPGGSPLHF. Read as DNA, the sequence is TGTGCCTGGATACCGCCGGGGGGTTCACCCCTCCACTTT.